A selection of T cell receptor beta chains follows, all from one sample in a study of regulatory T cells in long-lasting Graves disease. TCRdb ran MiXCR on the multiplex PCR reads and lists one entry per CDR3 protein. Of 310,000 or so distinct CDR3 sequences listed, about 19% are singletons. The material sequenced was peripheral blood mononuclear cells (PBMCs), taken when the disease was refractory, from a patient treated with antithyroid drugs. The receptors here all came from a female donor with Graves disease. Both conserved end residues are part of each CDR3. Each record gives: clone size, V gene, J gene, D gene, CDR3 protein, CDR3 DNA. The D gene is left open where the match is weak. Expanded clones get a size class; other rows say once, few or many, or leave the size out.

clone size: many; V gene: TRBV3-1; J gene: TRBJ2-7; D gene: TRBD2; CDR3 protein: CASSQLAGGYEQYF; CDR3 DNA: TGTGCCAGCAGCCAACTAGCGGGAGGTTACGAGCAGTACTTC
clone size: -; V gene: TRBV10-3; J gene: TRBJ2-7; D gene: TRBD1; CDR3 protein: CAITGTGGNEQYF; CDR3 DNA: TGTGCCATCACCGGGACAGGGGGCAACGAGCAGTACTTC
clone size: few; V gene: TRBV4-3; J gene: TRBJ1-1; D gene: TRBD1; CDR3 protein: CASSQDSGGTEAFF; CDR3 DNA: TGCGCCAGCAGCCAAGATTCAGGGGGCACTGAAGCTTTCTTT
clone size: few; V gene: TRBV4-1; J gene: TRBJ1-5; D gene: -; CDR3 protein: CASSLRGEAQPQHF; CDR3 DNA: TGCGCCAGCTCCCTCCGGGGGGAAGCTCAGCCCCAGCATTTT
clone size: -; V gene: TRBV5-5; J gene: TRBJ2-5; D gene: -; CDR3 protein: CASSPDGETQYF; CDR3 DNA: TGTGCCAGCAGCCCGGACGGCGAGACCCAGTACTTC
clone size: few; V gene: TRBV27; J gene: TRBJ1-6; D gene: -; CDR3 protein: CASSLYGGWDNSPLHF; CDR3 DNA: TGTGCCAGCAGTTTATACGGGGGCTGGGATAATTCACCCCTCCACTTT
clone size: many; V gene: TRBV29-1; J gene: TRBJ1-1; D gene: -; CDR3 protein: CSVRPLMNTEAFF; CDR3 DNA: TGCAGCGTGCGACCGCTGATGAACACTGAAGCTTTCTTT
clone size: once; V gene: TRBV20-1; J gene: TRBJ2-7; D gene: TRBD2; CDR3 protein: CSARERTSGRYSYEQYF; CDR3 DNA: TGCAGTGCTAGAGAGAGGACTAGCGGCAGATACTCCTACGAGCAGTACTTC
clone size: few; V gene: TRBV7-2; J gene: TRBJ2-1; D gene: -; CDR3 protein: CASSKLNEQFF; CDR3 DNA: TGTGCCAGCAGCAAGTTGAATGAGCAGTTCTTC
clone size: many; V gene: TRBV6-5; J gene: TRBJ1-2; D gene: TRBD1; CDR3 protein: CASSYTQQGTYGYTF; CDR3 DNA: TGTGCCAGCAGTTACACACAACAGGGGACCTATGGCTACACCTTC
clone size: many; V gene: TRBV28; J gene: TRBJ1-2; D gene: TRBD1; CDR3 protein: CASSLTGGGPNYGYTF; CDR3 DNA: TGTGCCAGCAGTTTAACAGGGGGGGGGCCCAACTATGGCTACACCTTC
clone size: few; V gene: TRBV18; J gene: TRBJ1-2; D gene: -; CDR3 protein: CASSPEMVGAGYTF; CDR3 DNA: TGTGCCAGCTCACCAGAAATGGTGGGAGCTGGCTACACCTTC
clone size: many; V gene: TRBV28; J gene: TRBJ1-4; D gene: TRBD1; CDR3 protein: CASSFQGEGEKLFF; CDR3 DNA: TGTGCCAGCAGTTTTCAGGGGGAGGGAGAAAAACTGTTTTTT
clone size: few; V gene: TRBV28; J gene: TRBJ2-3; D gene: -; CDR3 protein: CASRAGIGFTDTQYF; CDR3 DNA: TGTGCCAGCAGGGCTGGGATAGGGTTCACAGATACGCAGTATTTT
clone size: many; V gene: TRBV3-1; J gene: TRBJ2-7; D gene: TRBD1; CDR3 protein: CASSSRDRGVYEQYF; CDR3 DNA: TGTGCCAGCAGCTCCCGGGACAGGGGGGTTTACGAGCAGTACTTC
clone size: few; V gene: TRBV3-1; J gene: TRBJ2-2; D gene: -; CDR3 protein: CASSQDSQSNTGELFF; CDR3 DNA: TGTGCCAGCAGCCAAGATAGCCAGTCGAACACCGGGGAGCTGTTTTTT
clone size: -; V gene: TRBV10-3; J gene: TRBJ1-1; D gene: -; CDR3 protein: CAISESTFSVRGWTEAFF; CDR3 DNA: TGTGCCATCAGTGAGTCGACGTTTTCCGTAAGGGGGTGGACTGAAGCTTTCTTT
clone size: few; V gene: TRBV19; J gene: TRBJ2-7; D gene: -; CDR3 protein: CASSIGQGVKYEQYF; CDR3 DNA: TGTGCCAGTAGTATTGGGCAGGGAGTGAAGTACGAGCAGTACTTC
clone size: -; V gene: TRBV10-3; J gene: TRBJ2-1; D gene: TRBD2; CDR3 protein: CAISDLLAGYNEQFF; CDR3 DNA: TGTGCCATCAGTGACTTACTAGCGGGGTACAATGAGCAGTTCTTC
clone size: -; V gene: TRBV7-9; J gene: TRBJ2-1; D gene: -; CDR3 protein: CASSFRRTRSYNEQFF; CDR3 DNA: TGTGCCAGCAGCTTCAGACGGACCCGCTCCTACAATGAGCAGTTCTTC
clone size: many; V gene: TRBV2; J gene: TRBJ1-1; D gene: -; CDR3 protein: CASSEALTEAFF; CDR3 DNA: TGTGCCAGCAGTGAAGCTCTCACTGAAGCTTTCTTT
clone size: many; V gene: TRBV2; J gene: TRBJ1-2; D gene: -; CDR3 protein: CASSRDGARSIGGYTF; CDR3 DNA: TGTGCCAGCAGTAGGGACGGAGCCCGATCTATCGGTGGCTACACCTTC